This TCR beta chain is drawn from a study of blood T cell repertoires in COVID-19. In the study overall: Acute and convalescent COVID-19 samples came from the United States, Italy and Spain. PBMCs, B-cell-depleted T cells, or T cells provided the cDNA or gDNA that made up the material.

The CDR3 has 16 amino acids. Germline V gives CDR1 LNHNV, CDR2 YYDKDF (reference sequence). The V segment lost 2 bases and the J segment 3 bases; nucleotides outside the gene matches: 10. In the source study's methods: Nucleated cell number was recorded as an estimate derived from reference gene primer amplification. This table comes from immunoSEQ multiplex PCR, and its TCRdb copy is limited to in-frame clones, with some not included. V and J calls and clone size follow that table, whereas D and trimming were derived from the DNA. The table shows 75,000 to 100,000 clones, with approximately 87% occurring only once.

The source material was peripheral blood. The chain joins TRBV15 to TRBJ2-7, with 7 positions matching TRBD2. This sequence originates from a human donor in a cohort sampled during active COVID-19. For the CDR3, the DNA is TGTGCCACCAGCAGACGGCGAAAAGGACTAGACTACGAGCAGTACTTC. Protein: CATSRRRKGLDYEQYF.